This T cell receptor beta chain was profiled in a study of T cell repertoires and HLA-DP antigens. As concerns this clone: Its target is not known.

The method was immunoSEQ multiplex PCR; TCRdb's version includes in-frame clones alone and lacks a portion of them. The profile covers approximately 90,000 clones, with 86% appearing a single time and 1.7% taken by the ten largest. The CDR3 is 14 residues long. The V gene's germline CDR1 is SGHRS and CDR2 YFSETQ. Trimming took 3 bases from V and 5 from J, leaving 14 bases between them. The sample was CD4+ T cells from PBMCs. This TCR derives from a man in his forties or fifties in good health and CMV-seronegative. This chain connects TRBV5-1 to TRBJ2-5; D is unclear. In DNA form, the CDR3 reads TGCGCCAGCAGCTGGGCCGATTCGGGCGAGACCCAGTACTTC. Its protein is CASSWADSGETQYF.